Each of the 11 T cell receptor beta chains below was sequenced from the same sample in a study of blood T cells in healthy people across ages. A second PCR, run for about 7 to 11 cycles, used a sample-barcoded 5' primer plus a J-beta primer mix. MiXCR was run by TCRdb on the 5' RACE reads, yielding one entry per CDR3 protein. The sample shows 800,000 to 950,000 distinct CDR3 sequences, roughly 40% of them seen only once. Sequenced material: blood. These receptors all come from a man aged 18-30 years in good health.

In its sample, this clonotype was seen a few times. The chain joins TRBV7-9 to TRBJ1-2; tentative D call: TRBD1 (6 bases). There are 16 residues in the CDR3. V was shortened by 5 bases and J by 4 bases, with 20 bases between the two germline ends. CDR1 is SEHNR, CDR2 FQNEAQ, per germline (reference sequence). CDR3 region: CASSPIGGESGYGYTF. As DNA, the CDR3 is TGTGCCAGCAGCCCGATAGGGGGGGAATCGGGCTATGGCTACACCTTC.

This clonotype was counted many times. The chain joins TRBV20-1 to TRBJ2-5; 8 bases are shared with TRBD1. Losses at the gene ends were 5 bases for V and 4 bases for J; bases not matched to a gene: 6. Germline CDR1 DFQATT, CDR2 SNEGSKA (reference sequence). There are 13 residues in the CDR3. CDR3 amino acids: CSARHGQGETQYF. In nucleotides, the CDR3 is TGCAGTGCTCGACACGGACAGGGAGAGACCCAGTACTTC.

This clonotype has just a few counts. This sequence joins TRBV28 and TRBJ1-2; D is unclear. The germline V gene encodes CDR1 MDHEN and CDR2 SYDVKM. Trimming shortened V by 3 bases and J by 6 bases, and 17 bases separated the two germline ends. There are 15 residues in the CDR3. This chain's CDR3 is CASSFMLGNLNGYTF. The DNA of the CDR3 is TGTGCCAGCAGTTTTATGTTGGGGAATCTTAATGGCTACACCTTC.

This clonotype was observed many times. V and J are TRBV20-1 and TRBJ2-1, with 11 bases fitting TRBD2. V shed 4 bases, J shed 4 bases, and the junction held 6 bases outside the gene matches. CDR3 length: 15 amino acids. CDR1 and CDR2 from the germline V gene are DFQATT and SNEGSKA (reference sequence). The CDR3 DNA reads as TGCAGTGCTACCCCTCGGACTAGCGGGTACAATGAGCAGTTCTTC. Translation: CSATPRTSGYNEQFF.

The chain joins TRBV2 to TRBJ2-5; TRBD1 matches 10 bases. Looked up from germline, CDR1 is SNHLY and CDR2 is FYNNEI. The CDR3 is 15 amino acids. The V and J ends lost 4 bases and 6 bases, in that order; junction bases with no gene match: 8. CDR3 nucleotide sequence: TGTGCCAGCAGTGGACAGGGGGCAGCGGGAAAGACCCAGTACTTC. This translates into CASSGQGAAGKTQYF.

Worth noting for this clonotype: The junction and the germline gene differ at one end; a read error may be behind it. The CDR3 sequence: CASSLPGQGNYDYTF. The CDR3 nucleotides read TGTGCCAGCAGCTTACCCGGACAGGGGAACTATGACTACACCTTC. The J gene is TRBJ1-2, the V gene TRBV7-9; TRBD1 agrees at 9 bases. Germline V CDR1 and CDR2: SEHNR, FQNEAQ (reference sequence). There are 15 residues in the CDR3.

This rearrangement joins TRBV7-3 to TRBJ2-6, with D perhaps being TRBD1 or TRBD2 (5 bases each). The CDR3 consists of 17 residues. Between the trimmed V and J ends, which lost 5 bases and 0 bases, there was a span of 14 bases. The germline V gene has CDR1 SGHTA and CDR2 FQGTGA. The CDR3 loop is CASSLIGGISGANVLTF. DNA of the CDR3: TGTGCCAGCAGCCTTATTGGGGGAATCTCTGGGGCCAACGTCCTGACTTTC.

The chain joins TRBV30 to TRBJ1-1, with D maybe TRBD1 (5 bases). Trimming left V 2 bases short and J 7 bases short, with 11 bases between. The CDR3 spans 12 residues. CDR1 is GTSNPN, CDR2 SVGIG, per germline (reference sequence). The DNA of the CDR3 is TGTGCCTGGAGTTATGACAGAAATGAAGCTTTCTTT. Protein sequence: CAWSYDRNEAFF.

Of note for this clonotype: A clone one base away is much larger, so this may be a read error. This chain connects TRBV20-1 to TRBJ2-7; D may correspond to TRBD1 or TRBD2 (6 bases each). The V gene's germline CDR1 is DFQATT and CDR2 SNEGSKA (reference sequence). CDR3 length: 14 amino acids. This chain's CDR3 is CSQRVGGLENEQYF. CDR3 bases: TGCAGCCAGCGGGTAGGGGGACTCGAAAATGAGCAGTACTTC.

Worth noting for this clonotype: This clone may be a read error of a much larger clone one base away. This chain joins TRBV4-1 and TRBJ2-1, with no clear D. Germline loops: CDR1 MGHRA, CDR2 YSYEKL. The CDR3 covers 13 residues. For the CDR3, the DNA is TGCGCCGGCAGCCAAGGGCGAGTAGATGAGCAGTTCTTC. Residues: CAGSQGRVDEQFF.

There are a few counts of this clonotype. This chain links TRBV4-3 with TRBJ1-4, with D possibly being TRBD1 (6 bases). The CDR3 runs to 16 residues. The germline V gene encodes CDR1 LGHNA and CDR2 YSLEER. Trimming removed 0 bases at V and 7 bases at J, with 15 bases between. The CDR3 bases are TGCGCCAGCAGCCAAGAGAGGGGGGGGTTTGGTGAAAAACTGTTTTTT. Translation gives CASSQERGGFGEKLFF.